This entry describes one TCR beta chain. The data were obtained in a study of blood T cell repertoires in COVID-19. V lost 5 bases and J lost 3; bases outside the gene matches: 3. CDR1 is MNHEY and CDR2 is SVGAGI in the germline V gene. This CDR3 has 13 residues. In the original analysis: For nucleated cells, counts were estimated from reference gene primer amplification. TCRdb's copy holds only in-frame clones and misses some; the assay was immunoSEQ multiplex PCR. That table gives V, J and clone size, and the DNA gave D and trimming. Of some 170,000 clones in the sample, roughly 89% were seen once. The chain has TRBV6-5 and TRBJ2-7; 8 bases are shared with TRBD2. Sequencing was carried out using peripheral blood. This TCR was sampled from a woman in her fifties or sixties with acute or convalescent COVID-19. For the CDR3, the DNA is TGTGCCAGCAGTCGTAGCGGGAACTACGAGCAGTACTTC. It codes for CASSRSGNYEQYF.